The 2 T cell receptor beta chains in this list originate from one sample, sequenced in a study of siplizumab effects on memory and regulatory T cells. Clones were read by immunoSEQ multiplex PCR, and TCRdb kept only the in-frame ones, dropping some. The sample consists of over 85,000 clones, about 93% of them appearing once. Input material: CD4+ T cells sorted from blood. These receptors originate from a human donor in good health.

This clone has a single count. The J gene is TRBJ2-2, the V gene TRBV12-5; D not certain. CDR1 LGHNT and CDR2 FRNRAP come from the germline V gene. The CDR3 covers 16 residues. V lost 2 bases and J lost 4, with 14 bases in between. The CDR3 loop reads CASGLQLLSSTGELFF. The CDR3, as DNA: TGTGCTAGTGGTTTGCAACTCTTAAGCTCCACCGGGGAGCTGTTTTTT.

This clone is a singleton in its sample. The rearrangement links TRBV27 to TRBJ2-1; TRBD2 agrees at 11 bases. CDR1 is MNHEY, CDR2 SMNVEV, per germline (reference sequence). V dropped 1 base and J dropped 6; count of bases not matched to a gene: 14. The CDR3 extends over 19 amino acids. CDR3 sequence (DNA): TGTGCCAGCAGTTTATGGCCACCGGGGTCGACTAGCGGGACCAATGAGCAGTTCTTC. Amino acid sequence: CASSLWPPGSTSGTNEQFF.